These 25 T cell receptor beta chains originate from one sample sequenced in a study of cytomegalovirus exposure and HLA in healthy donors. The primer mix had 60 Vbeta and 13 Jbeta primers. Profiling relied on immunoSEQ multiplex PCR, and the TCRdb table lists in-frame clones only, not all of them. Of fewer than 150,000 clones listed, 75% to 80% were seen once; the top ten hold roughly 4.9%. Sample: PBMCs. These TCRs come from a woman between 50 and 59 years old in good health and CMV-seronegative.

This clone was picked up a small number of times. J is TRBJ2-7 and V is TRBV4-3; 10 nucleotides agree with TRBD2. Germline CDR1 LGHNA, CDR2 YSLEER. The CDR3 is 15 amino acids. The V segment lost 4 bases and the J segment 2 bases; nucleotides outside the gene matches: 5. CDR3 DNA sequence: TGCGCCAGCAGCCTCGCAGCGGGGGGGCCCTACGAGCAGTACTTC. Amino acids: CASSLAAGGPYEQYF.

The CDR3 is CASSALSLGSETQYF. As DNA, the CDR3 is TGTGCCAGCAGCGCCCTCTCCCTCGGGTCAGAGACCCAGTACTTC. The rearrangement links TRBV9 to TRBJ2-5; D uncertain. V shed 3 bases and J shed 4 bases, with 16 bases lying between them. Germline V CDR1 and CDR2: SGDLS, YYNGEE. CDR3 length: 15 residues.

This sequence joins TRBV7-3 and TRBJ1-1; D call uncertain. The germline V gene encodes CDR1 SGHTA and CDR2 FQGTGA. Trimming took off 0 bases at V and 8 bases at J, with 19 bases between the two ends. The CDR3 consists of 16 residues. The CDR3, as DNA: TGTGCCAGCAGCTTAACGTATATCAGTCGGGGAGGCGAAGCTTTCTTT. Translated: CASSLTYISRGGEAFF.

J is TRBJ1-4 and V is TRBV11-2, with 8 bases matching TRBD1. The CDR3 spans 17 residues. The junction had 9 bases not matched to a gene; V was cut back by 6 bases and J by 0 bases. Germline values: CDR1 SGHAT, CDR2 FQNNGV. This CDR3 reads CASRTGELRATNEKLFF. The DNA of the CDR3 is TGTGCCAGCAGGACAGGGGAACTTCGTGCAACTAATGAAAAACTGTTTTTT.

This sequence joins TRBV7-2 and TRBJ1-5; 10 positions agree with TRBD1. Trimming at V came to 2 bases and at J to 5 bases, leaving 6 bases not matched to a gene. The CDR3 totals 16 residues. Germline V lookup: CDR1 SGHTA, CDR2 FQGNSA. CDR3 sequence (DNA): TGTGCCAGCAGCTTAAGAGACAGGGGGCGGGATCAGCCCCAGCATTTT. This sequence encodes CASSLRDRGRDQPQHF.

The chain couples TRBV10-3 to TRBJ2-5; 8 positions match TRBD1. Germline lookup yields CDR1 ENHRY and CDR2 SYGVKD. CDR3 size: 13 residues. With 5 bases clipped from V and 5 bases from J, the junction kept 4 bases outside the gene matches. The CDR3 is CAISQGAQETQYF. Written as DNA, the CDR3 is TGTGCCATCAGTCAGGGGGCGCAGGAGACCCAGTACTTC.

This chain connects TRBV28 to TRBJ2-3; TRBD2 matches at 8 bases. Germline CDR1 is MDHEN and CDR2 is SYDVKM. There are 17 residues in the CDR3. V shed 4 bases and J 8 bases; nucleotides not matched to a gene: 17. The CDR3 coding sequence is TGTGCCAGCAGTTCACTTGACCACGGGACTAGACCTCTTACGCAGTATTTT. Its protein product is CASSSLDHGTRPLTQYF.

This clone was seen a handful of times. The rearrangement uses TRBV19 and TRBJ1-1; no firm D call. Between the trimmed V and J ends, which lost 7 bases and 0 bases, there was a span of 18 bases. The CDR3 length is 16 residues. Germline CDR1 LNHDA, CDR2 SQIVND (reference sequence). CDR3 sequence (DNA): TGTGCCAGTACTGGCAGGTCGTTCCGCTTGAACACTGAAGCTTTCTTT. Translation: CASTGRSFRLNTEAFF.

This rearrangement joins TRBV6-6 to TRBJ2-7, with D possibly TRBD2 on 5 matching bases. V was cut by 4 bases and J by 2 bases, with 12 bases left in between. CDR1 is MNHNY and CDR2 is SVGAGI in the germline V gene (reference sequence). The CDR3 sequence is 14 residues long. CDR3 DNA: TGTGCCAGCAGTTTACTGGGAGCCACCTACGAGCAGTACTTC. This encodes CASSLLGATYEQYF.

This clone has a handful of counts. The chain links TRBV4-3 to TRBJ1-2, with D unclear. The CDR3 is 16 residues long. V shed 1 base and J shed 2 bases, with 14 bases lying between them. CDR1 is LGHNA, CDR2 YSLEER, per germline. DNA of the CDR3: TGCGCCAGCAGCCAAGTCAGTAGCTCTGGGAACTATGGCTACACCTTC. Residues: CASSQVSSSGNYGYTF.

V gene TRBV7-6 combines with J gene TRBJ2-1, with 7 bases identical to TRBD2. This CDR3 has 15 amino acids. Trimming took 5 bases from V and 5 from J; bases not matched to a gene: 9. Germline loops: CDR1 SGHVS, CDR2 FNYEAQ. CDR3 residues: CASSPQASGNNEQFF. The CDR3, as DNA: TGTGCCAGCAGCCCCCAGGCTAGCGGAAACAATGAGCAGTTCTTC.

This clone was recorded a few times. The chain carries TRBV28 and TRBJ2-1; D might be TRBD1 (5 bases). There are 14 residues in the CDR3. CDR1 is MDHEN, CDR2 SYDVKM, per germline. The ends were cut back, 7 bases at V and 1 base at J, with 11 bases in the middle. The CDR3 protein is CASKGQGSYNEQFF. The DNA for the CDR3 is TGTGCCAGCAAGGGGCAGGGTTCCTACAATGAGCAGTTCTTC.

This clone was counted between two and nine times. The chain is built from TRBV5-1 and TRBJ2-3, with 11 bases aligning to TRBD2. The CDR3 loop spans 15 amino acids. Germline V gives CDR1 SGHRS, CDR2 YFSETQ. V lost 3 bases, J lost 6 bases, and 6 bases stayed unmatched. The CDR3 reads CASSSLAGAGDTQYF. The CDR3 bases are TGCGCCAGCAGCTCACTAGCGGGGGCCGGGGATACGCAGTATTTT.

The V call is TRBV7-9, the J call TRBJ1-2; D remains ambiguous. The CDR3 runs 15 residues. Germline lookup yields CDR1 SEHNR and CDR2 FQNEAQ (reference sequence). The germline V and J ends were trimmed by 2 bases and 4 bases, with 14 bases remaining between them. The CDR3 coding sequence is TGTGCCAGCAGCTTATCCCATTTAGTCGGCTATGGCTACACCTTC. Protein sequence: CASSLSHLVGYGYTF.

This clone was detected a few times. The chain joins TRBV4-1 to TRBJ2-2; D ambiguous. This CDR3 has 15 amino acids. Trimming cost V 2 bases and J 5 bases, with 12 bases left between them. The germline V gene has CDR1 MGHRA and CDR2 YSYEKL. CDR3 DNA sequence: TGCGCCAGCAGCCAAAGCGCCAGAGGAACCGGGGAGCTGTTTTTT. Protein product: CASSQSARGTGELFF.

The V call is TRBV5-1, the J call TRBJ2-2, with 8 bases that match TRBD1. The germline V gene encodes CDR1 SGHRS and CDR2 YFSETQ. CDR3 size: 15 residues. Trimming cost V 4 bases and J 3 bases; bases outside gene matches: 5. The CDR3, as DNA: TGCGCCAGCAGCAAGGACAGGGCGGACACCGGGGAGCTGTTTTTT. It encodes CASSKDRADTGELFF.

The chain joins TRBV27 to TRBJ1-4; D call uncertain. Germline loops: CDR1 MNHEY, CDR2 SMNVEV (reference sequence). The germline V and J ends were trimmed by 5 bases and 7 bases, with 17 bases remaining between them. The CDR3 has 15 residues. CDR3 sequence reads: CASSQLPSRGEKLFF. The CDR3, as DNA: TGTGCCAGCAGTCAATTACCTAGCCGGGGTGAAAAACTGTTTTTT. Full variable domain (missing parts from reference TRBV27 and TRBJ1-4): EAQVTQNPRYLITVTGKKLTVTCSQNMNHEYMSWYRQDPGLGLRQIYYSMNVEVTDKGDVPEGYKVSRKEKRNFPLILESPSPNQTSLYFCASSQLPSRGEKLFFGSGTQLSVL.

The chain recombines TRBV30 with TRBJ1-4; tentative D call: TRBD1 (5 bases). This CDR3 has 14 residues. V lost 0 bases to trimming and J lost 10 bases, with 15 bases between them. The germline V gene has CDR1 GTSNPN and CDR2 SVGIG (reference sequence). CDR3 region: CAWSVLGTVSKLFF. The CDR3 DNA reads TGTGCCTGGAGTGTACTTGGGACTGTATCAAAACTGTTTTTT. The full variable domain, with the rest looked up from reference TRBV30 and TRBJ1-4, is SQTIHQWPATLVQPVGSPLSLECTVEGTSNPNLYWYRQAAGRGLQLLFYSVGIGQISSEVPQNLSASRPQDRQFILSSKKLLLSDSGFYLCAWSVLGTVSKLFFGSGTQLSVL.

The CDR3 loop reads CSAPTAGRDTQYF. Here the CDR3 DNA reads TGCAGCGCTCCTACCGCCGGGAGAGATACGCAGTATTTT. The gene calls are TRBV29-1 and TRBJ2-3; weak D call: TRBD2 (6 bases). CDR1 is SQVTM and CDR2 is ANQGSEA in the germline V gene. The CDR3 totals 13 residues. Trimming took off 7 bases at V and 5 bases at J, with 16 bases between the two ends.

The chain employs TRBV4-1 and TRBJ2-3; 8 bases match TRBD1. CDR3 length: 14 amino acids. V trimming: 6 bases; J trimming: 0 bases; junction bases outside the gene matches: 2. Germline CDR1 is MGHRA and CDR2 is YSYEKL. The CDR3 is CASRRQGSTDTQYF. The DNA for the CDR3 is TGCGCCAGCAGACGACAGGGGAGCACAGATACGCAGTATTTT.

The chain recombines TRBV28 with TRBJ2-3; 7 bases are a match to TRBD1. The CDR3 loop spans 13 amino acids. Trimming took 6 bases from V and 3 from J; bases not matched to a gene: 3. CDR1 and CDR2 (germline): MDHEN, SYDVKM. CDR3 in amino acids: CASRPQGTDTQYF. For the CDR3, the DNA is TGTGCCAGCAGGCCACAGGGGACAGATACGCAGTATTTT.

V and J are TRBV19 and TRBJ1-2, with D unclear. The CDR3 runs 17 residues. V dropped 1 base and J dropped 5 bases, with 20 bases sitting between them. Germline V CDR1 and CDR2: LNHDA, SQIVND (reference sequence). CDR3 protein: CASSIGWATDRGYGYTF. CDR3 sequence (DNA): TGTGCCAGTAGTATAGGGTGGGCGACGGACCGGGGATATGGCTACACCTTC. Combining the CDR3 with reference TRBV19 and TRBJ1-2 gives the whole variable domain DGGITQSPKYLFRKEGQNVTLSCEQNLNHDAMYWYRQDPGQGLRLIYYSQIVNDFQKGDIAEGYSVSREKKESFPLTVTSAQKNPTAFYLCASSIGWATDRGYGYTFGSGTRLTVV.

This clone was observed a single time. This rearrangement joins TRBV19 to TRBJ2-7, with 7 bases that match TRBD1. J lost 1 base, V lost 5 bases, and 8 bases had no gene match. Germline CDR1 reads LNHDA; CDR2 reads SQIVND (reference sequence). This CDR3 region has 15 residues. The CDR3 region has the DNA TGTGCCAGTAGTCCAAGGGGGCTCGGGTCCTACGAGCAGTACTTC. It translates to CASSPRGLGSYEQYF. Variable domain in full (rest from reference TRBV19 and TRBJ2-7): DGGITQSPKYLFRKEGQNVTLSCEQNLNHDAMYWYRQDPGQGLRLIYYSQIVNDFQKGDIAEGYSVSREKKESFPLTVTSAQKNPTAFYLCASSPRGLGSYEQYFGPGTRLTVT.

The CDR3 here is CASSLAGTGGTDTQYF. CDR3 DNA: TGTGCCAGCAGCTTAGCTGGTACAGGGGGCACAGATACGCAGTATTTT. This chain joins TRBV7-8 and TRBJ2-3; 7 nucleotides agree with TRBD1. In germline, CDR1 is SGHVS, CDR2 FQNEAQ. V shed 0 bases and J 1 base; nucleotides not matched to a gene: 4. This CDR3 is 16 amino acids long.

The chain employs TRBV5-4 and TRBJ1-1, with D possibly being TRBD1 (5 bases). CDR1 and CDR2 (germline): SGHNT, YYREEE (reference sequence). Trimming pared 4 bases from V and 7 bases from J, leaving 14 bases between. This CDR3 spans 13 amino acids. This chain's CDR3 is CASSLPGEIEAFF. CDR3 in DNA: TGTGCCAGCAGCCTCCCGGGGGAGATTGAAGCTTTCTTT.